The 13 T cell receptor beta chains reported below all come from one sample, sequenced in a study of shared clonotypes between healthy human individuals. Clones were sequenced by immunoSEQ multiplex PCR, and TCRdb holds only the in-frame ones, with some missing. The table shows hundreds of thousands of clones, with approximately 96% occurring only once. The naive CD8 fraction comprised CD45RO-negative cells positively selected for CCR7 and excluded terminally differentiated effector memory CD45RA+ cells. What was sequenced was naive CD8+ T cells sorted from blood. The receptors shown here come from a woman aged 25 to 39 in good health.

The V gene is TRBV4-1, the J gene TRBJ2-7; D possibly matches TRBD1 or TRBD2 (6 bases each). Germline V gene data show CDR1 as MGHRA and CDR2 as YSYEKL. V lost 1 base, J lost 3 bases, and 19 bases lay in between. The CDR3 has 17 residues. CDR3 loop: CASSQVRSNREDYEQYF. The DNA for the CDR3 is TGCGCCAGCAGCCAAGTACGGAGTAACAGGGAGGACTACGAGCAGTACTTC.

This clone showed up just once. The chain recombines TRBV9 with TRBJ1-3, with a tentative D call TRBD1 (5 bases). CDR3 size: 17 residues. V lost 4 bases and J 4 bases, leaving 21 bases between the germline ends. Germline V gene sequence: CDR1 SGDLS, CDR2 YYNGEE. Here the CDR3 DNA reads TGTGCCAGCAGCCCCCGGGGGACGCTTTTAGCCGGAAACACCATATATTTT. As protein: CASSPRGTLLAGNTIYF.

The chain joins TRBV7-9 to TRBJ1-5; 10 nucleotides match TRBD1. Germline V lookup: CDR1 SEHNR, CDR2 FQNEAQ (reference sequence). V lost 0 bases to trimming and J lost 5 bases; unmatched junction nucleotides: 7. The CDR3 contains 17 residues. The CDR3 DNA follows: TGTGCCAGCAGCTTAGCGTTCGGGACAGGGGTCGATCAGCCCCAGCATTTT. Translating gives CASSLAFGTGVDQPQHF.

The V gene is TRBV28, the J gene TRBJ2-6, with D unclear. The CDR3 runs to 17 residues. Germline V CDR1 and CDR2: MDHEN, SYDVKM. Trimming took 6 bases from V and 4 from J, leaving 19 bases between them. In DNA, the CDR3 is TGTGCCAGCAGCCCGAATACGGTACGGGTGGGGGCCAACGTCCTGACTTTC. Residues: CASSPNTVRVGANVLTF.

The chain is built from TRBV5-1 and TRBJ2-2; 15 positions match TRBD2. This CDR3 is 17 amino acids long. V lost 3 bases and J lost 5; bases outside the gene matches: 5. Germline CDR1 is SGHRS and CDR2 is YFSETQ. DNA of the CDR3: TGCGCCAGCAGCTCCGGGACTAGCGGGAGGTATACCGGGGAGCTGTTTTTT. It translates to CASSSGTSGRYTGELFF. The complete variable domain, with remaining parts taken from reference TRBV5-1 and TRBJ2-2, reads KAGVTQTPRYLIKTRGQQVTLSCSPISGHRSVSWYQQTPGQGLQFLFEYFSETQRNKGNFPGRFSGRQFSNSRSEMNVSTLELGDSALYLCASSSGTSGRYTGELFFGEGSRLTVL.

The V gene is TRBV27, the J gene TRBJ2-2; 9 nucleotides match TRBD1. With V trimmed by 4 bases and J by 7 bases, 4 bases remained unmatched. CDR3 length: 14 amino acids. Germline assignment: CDR1 MNHEY and CDR2 SMNVEV (reference sequence). The CDR3 DNA follows: TGTGCCAGCAGTTCCGGACAGGGGATCGGGGAGCTGTTTTTT. Amino acid sequence: CASSSGQGIGELFF.

The rearrangement uses TRBV27 and TRBJ2-7; TRBD1 aligns across 8 bases. The ends lost 2 bases at V and 5 bases at J; junction bases unmatched: 14. The CDR3 length is 17 residues. Germline CDR1 reads MNHEY; CDR2 reads SMNVEV (reference sequence). CDR3 nucleotides: TGTGCCAGCAGTTTAAGTTCGGGGACAGGCCTGAGCCACGAGCAGTACTTC. This gives the protein CASSLSSGTGLSHEQYF.

The chain uses TRBV4-2 and TRBJ1-4; no reliable D call. With 0 bases removed from V and 7 bases from J, the gap between germline ends came to 12 bases. Germline loops: CDR1 LGHNA, CDR2 YNFKEQ. CDR3 size: 15 residues. CDR3 bases: TGTGCCAGCAGCCAAGATAGGATGACGGGTGAAAAACTGTTTTTT. Translation gives CASSQDRMTGEKLFF.

The chain employs TRBV18 and TRBJ1-1; D is unclear. Deletions cut 2 bases from V and 2 bases from J, with 12 bases between. CDR3 length: 15 amino acids. From germline, CDR1 is KGHSH and CDR2 LQKENI. CDR3 nucleotide sequence: TGTGCCAGCTCACCAATCCAGGACCTTAACACTGAAGCTTTCTTT. It specifies CASSPIQDLNTEAFF.

The chain employs TRBV7-9 and TRBJ1-2; 7 bases are shared with TRBD1. CDR3 size: 17 residues. Germline V gene sequence: CDR1 SEHNR, CDR2 FQNEAQ (reference sequence). J lost 4 bases, V lost 5 bases, and 16 bases had no gene match. CDR3: CASSERRGPDGSYGYTF. The CDR3, as DNA: TGTGCCAGCAGCGAACGAAGGGGGCCCGATGGTTCCTATGGCTACACCTTC.

V usage is TRBV6-1 and J usage is TRBJ2-5; D gene uncertain. CDR1 and CDR2 (germline): MNHNS, SASEGT. V shed 3 bases and J shed 0 bases, with 17 bases lying between them. The CDR3 is 17 amino acids. This CDR3 reads CASSDYVQKTYQETQYF. CDR3 nucleotides: TGTGCCAGCAGTGATTATGTGCAAAAGACCTACCAAGAGACCCAGTACTTC.

The genes are TRBV15 and TRBJ2-5; a possible D gene is TRBD1 (6 bases). V was clipped by 6 bases and J by 5 bases, with 16 bases between them. The germline V gene has CDR1 LNHNV and CDR2 YYDKDF (reference sequence). CDR3 length equals 14 residues. CDR3 nucleotides: TGTGCCACCAGTGATGGACAGCCCGGTGAGACCCAGTACTTC. Residues: CATSDGQPGETQYF.

The chain uses TRBV9 and TRBJ2-7, with 13 bases matching TRBD2. The CDR3 spans 16 residues. Germline CDR1 reads SGDLS; CDR2 reads YYNGEE. J gave up 2 bases and V 4 bases, and 6 bases lay outside the gene matches. The CDR3 bases are TGTGCCAGCAGCATCGGACTAGCGGGAGATACCTACGAGCAGTACTTC. This codes for CASSIGLAGDTYEQYF. Complete variable domain (other parts from reference TRBV9 and TRBJ2-7): DSGVTQTPKHLITATGQRVTLRCSPRSGDLSVYWYQQSLDQGLQFLIQYYNGEERAKGNILERFSAQQFPDLHSELNLSSLELGDSALYFCASSIGLAGDTYEQYFGPGTRLTVT.